Listed below are T cell receptor beta chains from one sample, sequenced in a study of T cells after yellow fever vaccination. A single record per CDR3 protein comes from TCRdb applying MiXCR to the 5' RACE reads. The sample has about 220,000 distinct CDR3 sequences, approximately 6.8% seen once. The sequenced sample was CD4+ T cells sorted from PBMCs, obtained on the day of the yellow fever booster vaccination. These receptors originate from a man aged 25-45 years who received the YFV17D yellow fever vaccine. CDR3s leave out the opening cysteine and the closing phenylalanine or tryptophan. The D gene is left open where the match is weak. Expanded clones are given a class, and other clones once, few, many or no size at all.

v_call	d_call	clone_size	cdr3_aa
TRBV5-1	TRBD1	.	ASSFSGTGRTEAF
TRBV5-4	TRBD2	.	ASSLRGRAYEQY
TRBV12-3/TRBV12-4	TRBD2	many	ASRTGLAGVGETQY
TRBV20-1	.	.	SARGVEGRMRAGELF
TRBV12-3/TRBV12-4	TRBD1	many	ASSPRTGAYEQY
TRBV12-3/TRBV12-4	TRBD2	many	ASSFRGGAEQY
TRBV30	.	many	AWSVPVSVEAF
TRBV12-3/TRBV12-4	.	.	ASRRLGDTDTQY
TRBV7-2	.	many	ASSLVPGTGAKNIQY
TRBV7-9	TRBD1	.	ASSSTGQEEF
TRBV5-1	.	.	ASSNGWGRSDLEPHEQY
TRBV7-2	.	.	ASSSSIRGNGELF
TRBV3-1	TRBD1	many	ASSLLGQGSSPLH
TRBV18	.	.	ASSPGIQFNYGYT
TRBV6-1	TRBD1	.	ASSPRQGGYGYT
TRBV6-5	.	.	ASSYSGRGAFNEQF
TRBV20-1	.	many	SARVVQNYGYT
TRBV28	.	.	ASTHGGRTYT
TRBV11-2	.	.	ASSLLVVGRARSGEQF
TRBV2	.	many	ASSEDTEAF
TRBV20-1	.	many	SARGELGTGELF
TRBV12-3/TRBV12-4	.	many	ASSLFPSYT